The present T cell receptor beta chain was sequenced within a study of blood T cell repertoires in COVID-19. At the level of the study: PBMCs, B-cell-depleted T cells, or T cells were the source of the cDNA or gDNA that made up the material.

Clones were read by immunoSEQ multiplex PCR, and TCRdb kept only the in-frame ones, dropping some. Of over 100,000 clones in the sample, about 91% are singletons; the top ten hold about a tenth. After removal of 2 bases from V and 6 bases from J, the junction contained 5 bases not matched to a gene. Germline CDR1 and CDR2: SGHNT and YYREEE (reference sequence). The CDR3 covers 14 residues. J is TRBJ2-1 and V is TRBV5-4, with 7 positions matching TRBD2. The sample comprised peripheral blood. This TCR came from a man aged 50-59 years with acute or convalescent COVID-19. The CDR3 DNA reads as TGTGCCAGCAGCTTCGGGACTACACTCAATGAGCAGTTCTTC. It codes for CASSFGTTLNEQFF.